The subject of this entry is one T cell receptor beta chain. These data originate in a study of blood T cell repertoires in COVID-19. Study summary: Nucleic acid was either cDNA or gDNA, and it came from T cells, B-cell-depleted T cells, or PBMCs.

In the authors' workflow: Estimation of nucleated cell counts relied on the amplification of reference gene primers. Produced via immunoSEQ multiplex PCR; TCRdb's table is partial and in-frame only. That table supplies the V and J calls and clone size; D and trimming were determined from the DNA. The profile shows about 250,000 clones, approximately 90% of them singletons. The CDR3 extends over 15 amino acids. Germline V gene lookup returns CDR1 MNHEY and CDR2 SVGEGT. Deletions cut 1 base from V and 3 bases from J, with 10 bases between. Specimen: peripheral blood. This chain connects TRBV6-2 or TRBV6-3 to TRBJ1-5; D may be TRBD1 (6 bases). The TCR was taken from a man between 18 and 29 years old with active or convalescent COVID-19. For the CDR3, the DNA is TGTGCCAGCAGTTACTGGGGGCAATCCAATCAGCCCCAGCATTTT. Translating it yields CASSYWGQSNQPQHF.